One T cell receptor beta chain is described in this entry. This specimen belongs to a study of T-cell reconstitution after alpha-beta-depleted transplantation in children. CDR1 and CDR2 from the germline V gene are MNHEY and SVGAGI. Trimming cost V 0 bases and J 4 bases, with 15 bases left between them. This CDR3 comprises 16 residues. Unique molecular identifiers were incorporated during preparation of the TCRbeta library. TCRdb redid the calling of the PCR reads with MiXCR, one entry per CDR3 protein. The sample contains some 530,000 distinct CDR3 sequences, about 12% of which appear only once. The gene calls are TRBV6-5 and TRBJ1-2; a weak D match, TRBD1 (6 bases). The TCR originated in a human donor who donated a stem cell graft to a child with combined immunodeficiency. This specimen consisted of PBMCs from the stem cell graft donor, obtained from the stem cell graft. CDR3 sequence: CASSYSKRGRGYGYTF. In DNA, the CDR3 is TGTGCCAGCAGTTACTCGAAACGGGGGCGAGGCTATGGCTACACCTTC.